The 15 T cell receptor beta chains given below trace back to one sample, sequenced in a study of CD8+ T cells in alopecia areata. RNA, once extracted, was reverse transcribed into cDNA for use as the sequencing template. Repertoires were generated with immunoSEQ multiplex PCR, while TCRdb's copy carries only in-frame clones and drops some. The table lists some 170,000 clones, roughly 58% of them singletons. Treatment given: oral pan-JAK inhibitor, 5-10 mg twice daily. This material consisted of CD4+ T cells sorted from blood, taken around week 55, from a patient treated with tofacitinib. These receptors all stem from a human donor with alopecia areata.

The chain has TRBV4-1 and TRBJ1-2, with D uncertain. The V end was cut by 6 bases, the J end by 6 bases, with 17 bases between. This CDR3 contains 14 residues. In germline, CDR1 is MGHRA, CDR2 YSYEKL. The chain's CDR3 is CASSLDQLWHGYTF. DNA of the CDR3: TGCGCCAGCAGTCTCGACCAGCTATGGCATGGCTACACCTTC.

This clone was seen more than once but under ten times. V gene TRBV6-4 combines with J gene TRBJ2-1, with 12 bases aligning to TRBD2. This CDR3 is built from 15 residues. The V segment lost 4 bases and the J segment 7 bases; nucleotides outside the gene matches: 5. Looked up from germline, CDR1 is MRHNA and CDR2 is SNTAGT. In DNA, the CDR3 is TGTGCCAGCAGTGTGGTAGGACTAGCGGGGAATGAGCAGTTCTTC. This sequence encodes CASSVVGLAGNEQFF.

V gene TRBV5-1 combines with J gene TRBJ2-7, with 9 bases matching TRBD2. Per germline, CDR1 SGHRS and CDR2 YFSETQ. The V gene end was trimmed by 5 bases and the J gene end by 5 bases; junction bases not matched to a gene: 5. This CDR3 has 13 residues. The CDR3 region is CASSRTSEDEQYF. Here the CDR3 DNA reads TGCGCCAGCAGTCGGACTAGCGAAGACGAGCAGTACTTC.

There are a few counts of this clone. The DNA for the CDR3 is TGTGCCAGCAGTGAACCCCGACAGGGGGGTAAAGCTTTCTTT. The encoded protein is CASSEPRQGGKAFF. The V call is TRBV2, the J call TRBJ1-1; 9 bases align to TRBD1. The V and J ends lost 2 bases and 9 bases, in that order; junction bases with no gene match: 7. This CDR3 comprises 14 residues. CDR1 and CDR2 (germline): SNHLY, FYNNEI.

The chain uses TRBV29-1 and TRBJ2-5; TRBD1 or TRBD2 may be the D gene (5 bases each). Germline CDR1 is SQVTM and CDR2 is ANQGSEA. The CDR3 has 13 amino acids. V lost 6 bases and J lost 1, with 12 bases in between. CDR3 nucleotides: TGCAGCGTCGAGGGGCAGGGCCAAGAGACCCAGTACTTC. Encoded protein: CSVEGQGQETQYF.

The chain carries TRBV4-1 and TRBJ2-7, with D perhaps matching TRBD1 (5 bases). Trimming pared 0 bases from V and 2 bases from J, leaving 8 bases between. CDR1 is MGHRA and CDR2 is YSYEKL in the germline V gene. This CDR3 has 14 amino acids. The CDR3 nucleotides are TGCGCCAGCAGCCAAGAGCCAGGGCCCTACGAGCAGTACTTC. Its translation: CASSQEPGPYEQYF.

There are a few counts of this clone. V gene TRBV29-1 combines with J gene TRBJ2-5, with D tentatively TRBD2 (6 bases). V was trimmed by 7 bases and J by 4 bases, leaving 13 bases between them. Germline V gene sequence: CDR1 SQVTM, CDR2 ANQGSEA. The CDR3 covers 12 residues. CDR3 nucleotides: TGCAGCGGGAAACTAGCTACAGAGACCCAGTACTTC. It is translated as CSGKLATETQYF.

The rearrangement links TRBV5-1 to TRBJ2-5; D not resolved. The CDR3 runs to 16 residues. V dropped 2 bases and J dropped 5 bases, with 19 bases sitting between them. Germline lookup yields CDR1 SGHRS and CDR2 YFSETQ. The CDR3 nucleotides are TGCGCCAGCAGCTTTCAGACCGGAGCGAATCCGGAGACCCAGTACTTC. It translates to CASSFQTGANPETQYF.

As to this clone: Other nucleotide sequences from this sample produce the same CDR3. The V gene is TRBV29-1, the J gene TRBJ2-4, with D tentatively TRBD1 (6 bases). Germline V gene lookup returns CDR1 SQVTM and CDR2 ANQGSEA. The CDR3 sequence is 13 residues long. V gave up 5 bases and J gave up 0 bases, with 8 bases separating them. In DNA, the CDR3 is TGCAGCGTTAGGGGGTTAGCCAAAAACATTCAGTACTTC. Translating gives CSVRGLAKNIQYF.

There are a few counts of this clone. The chain combines TRBV2 with TRBJ1-1, with a weak D call TRBD1 (5 bases). V shed 2 bases and J shed 11 bases, with 15 bases lying between them. This CDR3 region has 13 residues. Germline-derived CDR1 and CDR2 are SNHLY and FYNNEI. Here the CDR3 DNA reads TGTGCCAGCAGTGAATCGGGGCCCATAGGGGCTTTCTTT. It encodes CASSESGPIGAFF.

CDR3: CASSLASYEQYF. The DNA for the CDR3 is TGTGCCAGCAGCTTGGCATCGTACGAGCAGTACTTC. V and J are TRBV5-6 and TRBJ2-7, with D uncertain. Trimming cost V 0 bases and J 4 bases, with 5 bases left between them. The V gene's germline CDR1 is SGHDT and CDR2 YYEEEE. The CDR3 covers 12 residues.

About this clone: A junction end diverges from the germline sequence, so it may reflect a read error. The V gene is TRBV29-1, the J gene TRBJ2-3; 8 bases line up with TRBD1. This CDR3 spans 10 amino acids. Germline assignment: CDR1 SQVTM and CDR2 ANQGSEA. The CDR3 coding sequence is TGCAGCGTTGAAGAGGACAGGGCGGGGTTT. Protein: CSVEEDRAGF.

The J gene is TRBJ2-5, the V gene TRBV2; D is possibly TRBD1 (5 bases). The CDR3 sequence is 12 residues long. Trimming removed 6 bases at V and 5 bases at J, with 10 bases between. In germline, CDR1 is SNHLY, CDR2 FYNNEI. The CDR3: CASSPRAETQYF. The CDR3 coding sequence is TGTGCCAGCAGCCCCAGGGCGGAGACCCAGTACTTC.

This sequence joins TRBV29-1 and TRBJ1-2, with a weak D call TRBD1 (6 bases). V was pared by 2 bases and J by 6 bases, with 13 bases between. The CDR3 has 13 amino acids. The germline V gene has CDR1 SQVTM and CDR2 ANQGSEA. In nucleotides, the CDR3 is TGCAGCGTTGAAAGTGGCAGGGGAAATGGCTACACCTTC. Its translation is CSVESGRGNGYTF.

The V and J genes are TRBV6-5 and TRBJ2-7; D is possibly TRBD1 (5 bases). Germline CDR1 MNHEY, CDR2 SVGAGI. V was pared by 6 bases and J by 2 bases, with 11 bases between. The CDR3 is 13 residues long. The CDR3 is CASSPRQTYEQYF. For the CDR3, the DNA is TGTGCCAGCAGCCCGAGACAGACCTACGAGCAGTACTTC.